These 9 T cell receptor beta chains came from one sample sequenced in a study of spatial heterogeneity in lung cancer. Study conclusions and caveats: The number of expanded tumor alpha and beta chains correlated with mutation number.

The antigens for these receptors are not known. Time point given: sample taken at primary tumor resection. A single record per CDR3 protein comes from TCRdb applying MiXCR to the 5' RACE reads. The sample has over 15,000 distinct CDR3 sequences, under 7% seen once. This sample comprised lung tumor tissue, obtained at surgery. Every receptor here comes from a female donor with early-stage non-small cell lung cancer.

There are many counts of this clonotype. The CDR3 DNA is TGCAGTGCTAACAGGGGGCCCAACTATGGCTACACCTTC. This translates into CSANRGPNYGYTF. The V and J genes are TRBV20-1 and TRBJ1-2; 9 bases agree with TRBD1. Germline values: CDR1 DFQATT, CDR2 SNEGSKA (reference sequence). There are 13 residues in the CDR3. The J segment lost 2 bases and the V segment lost 4 bases, leaving 2 bases of the junction unmatched.

The sample holds many counts of this clonotype. The chain combines TRBV6-5 with TRBJ2-7, with TRBD1 matching 7 bases. The V gene end was trimmed by 1 base and the J gene end by 6 bases; junction bases not matched to a gene: 3. This CDR3 has 13 residues. Germline CDR1 reads MNHEY; CDR2 reads SVGAGI. CDR3 coding DNA: TGTGCCAGCAGTTACTTCACAGGGGTCGAGCAGTACTTC. This translates into CASSYFTGVEQYF.

By its share, this clonotype is medium-sized (0.01 to 0.1%). The CDR3 region is CASRRGTGLYGYTF. In nucleotides, the CDR3 is TGTGCCAGCAGAAGGGGGACAGGGCTCTATGGCTACACCTTC. The chain has TRBV6-5 and TRBJ1-2, with 9 bases lining up with TRBD1. This CDR3 contains 14 residues. The V segment lost 6 bases and the J segment 4 bases; nucleotides outside the gene matches: 6. Germline CDR1 is MNHEY and CDR2 is SVGAGI.

This clonotype was seen a single time. The rearrangement joins TRBV21-1 to TRBJ1-5. TRBV21-1 is given as a pseudogene. This CDR3 contains 16 residues. The CDR3 protein is CASSKALGYSNQPQHF. In DNA, the CDR3 is TGTGCCAGCAGCAAAGCGCTCGGCTATAGCAATCAGCCCCAGCATTTT.

This clonotype occurred a few times. V gene TRBV6-5 combines with J gene TRBJ2-1, with 9 positions matching TRBD2. This CDR3 spans 15 amino acids. Germline V gives CDR1 MNHEY, CDR2 SVGAGI. Trimming at V came to 0 bases and at J to 5 bases, leaving 2 bases not matched to a gene. This CDR3 is CASSYSTSGHNEQFF. DNA for the CDR3: TGTGCCAGCAGTTACTCGACTAGCGGTCACAATGAGCAGTTCTTC.

This clonotype was counted many times. The chain employs TRBV24-1 and TRBJ2-1, with 7 bases that match TRBD2. J lost 2 bases, V lost 4 bases, and 7 bases had no gene match. The CDR3 is 16 residues long. The germline V gene encodes CDR1 KGHDR and CDR2 SFDVKD. The CDR3 region is CATSETSGTAYNEQFF. The CDR3 DNA sequence: TGTGCCACCAGTGAAACAAGCGGGACCGCCTACAATGAGCAGTTCTTC.

This clonotype was seen repeatedly, ten times or more. This chain links TRBV4-1 with TRBJ1-2; 8 positions match TRBD1. Germline loops: CDR1 MGHRA, CDR2 YSYEKL. Trimming cost V 3 bases and J 0 bases; bases outside gene matches: 6. The CDR3 has 16 amino acids. This CDR3 is CASSQRTGPSNYGYTF. The CDR3 DNA is TGCGCCAGCAGCCAGCGGACAGGGCCCTCTAACTATGGCTACACCTTC.

This clonotype was recorded many times. The rearrangement joins TRBV28 to TRBJ1-1, with D tentatively TRBD1 (5 bases). Per the germline V gene, CDR1 is MDHEN and CDR2 is SYDVKM. V lost 6 bases and J lost 5, with 19 bases in between. There are 15 residues in the CDR3. The CDR3 here is CASSRLGAPGTEAFF. The CDR3 nucleotides are TGTGCCAGCAGCCGACTAGGGGCCCCAGGAACTGAAGCTTTCTTT.

This clonotype was found many times. The V call is TRBV4-1, the J call TRBJ2-1; D might be TRBD1 (6 bases). The CDR3 spans 15 residues. Germline values: CDR1 MGHRA, CDR2 YSYEKL. V was trimmed by 3 bases and J by 5 bases, leaving 14 bases between them. The CDR3 DNA reads TGCGCCAGCAGCCAGGGCCGGGACACCGACAATGAGCAGTTCTTC. Amino acids: CASSQGRDTDNEQFF.